The 10 T cell receptor beta chains reported below all come from one sample, sequenced in a study of blood T cell repertoires in COVID-19. The repertoire was sequenced with immunoSEQ multiplex PCR; TCRdb's copy has only in-frame clones and lacks some. Of about 90,000 clones detected, over 60% appear once; the ten largest clones hold around 7%. The material sequenced was peripheral blood. The receptors were gathered from a man aged 70 or older with acute or convalescent COVID-19.

CDR3 DNA: TGTGCCAGCAGCGTAGACAGGAACTATGGCTACACCTTC. It yields the protein CASSVDRNYGYTF. The V and J genes are TRBV9 and TRBJ1-2; possibly TRBD1 for D (5 bases). The CDR3 runs 13 residues. Germline loops: CDR1 SGDLS, CDR2 YYNGEE. V lost 0 bases to trimming and J lost 2 bases, with 5 bases between them.

V usage is TRBV6-1 and J usage is TRBJ2-2; 8 bases are shared with TRBD1. V lost 1 base to trimming and J lost 6 bases; unmatched junction nucleotides: 4. The CDR3 is 15 residues long. Germline lookup yields CDR1 MNHNS and CDR2 SASEGT. The CDR3 nucleotides are TGTGCCAGCAGTGAAGGTGGGACAGGCCCCGGGGAGCTGTTTTTT. Its protein product is CASSEGGTGPGELFF.

The rearrangement joins TRBV28 to TRBJ2-7; TRBD2 aligns across 8 bases. Trimming at V came to 2 bases and at J to 2 bases, leaving 2 bases not matched to a gene. The germline V gene has CDR1 MDHEN and CDR2 SYDVKM. This CDR3 is 14 amino acids long. CDR3 sequence (DNA): TGTGCCAGCAGTTTAGGTAGCGGGACCTACGAGCAGTACTTC. This codes for CASSLGSGTYEQYF. The full variable domain, its missing parts supplied by reference TRBV28 and TRBJ2-7, is DVKVTQSSRYLVKRTGEKVFLECVQDMDHENMFWYRQDPGLGLRLIYFSYDVKMKEKGDIPEGYSVSREKKERFSLILESASTNQTSMYLCASSLGSGTYEQYFGPGTRLTVT.

This CDR3 reads CASSESWGQAEAFF. Here the CDR3 DNA reads TGCGCCAGCAGTGAGTCTTGGGGACAGGCTGAAGCTTTCTTT. The chain combines TRBV10-1 with TRBJ1-1; 8 bases fit TRBD1. Germline CDR1 is WNHNN and CDR2 is SYGVQD (reference sequence). V trimming: 0 bases; J trimming: 6 bases; junction bases outside the gene matches: 3. The CDR3 contains 14 residues.

The chain joins TRBV5-4 to TRBJ2-7, with 9 bases fitting TRBD2. CDR3 size: 14 residues. V gave up 4 bases and J gave up 3 bases; unmatched junction bases: 5. Germline V gives CDR1 SGHNT, CDR2 YYREEE (reference sequence). This chain's CDR3 is CASSGETSGYEQYF. For the CDR3, the DNA is TGTGCCAGCAGCGGTGAGACTAGCGGCTACGAGCAGTACTTC.

This clone was counted a few times. The chain couples TRBV5-1 to TRBJ2-2; 8 bases are shared with TRBD1. V was pared by 5 bases and J by 1 base, with 4 bases of the junction left unmatched. The germline CDR1 and CDR2 sequences are SGHRS and YFSETQ. This CDR3 is built from 15 residues. The CDR3 bases are TGCGCCAGCAGTCCGGGACAGGTGAACACCGGGGAGCTGTTTTTT. This codes for CASSPGQVNTGELFF.

The chain is built from TRBV24-1 and TRBJ2-4; D perhaps matches TRBD1 (6 bases). The ends were cut back, 5 bases at V and 1 base at J, with 11 bases in the middle. The CDR3 length is 15 residues. Germline CDR1 KGHDR, CDR2 SFDVKD. The CDR3 DNA reads as TGTGCCACCAGTGCTGGTCAGGGGGCCAAAAACATTCAGTACTTC. Translated, it gives CATSAGQGAKNIQYF.

This clone was observed a few times. The V gene is TRBV10-3, the J gene TRBJ1-2; TRBD1 might be the D (6 bases). Germline V CDR1 and CDR2: ENHRY, SYGVKD. The V end was cut by 4 bases, the J end by 7 bases, with 13 bases between. This CDR3 spans 13 amino acids. The CDR3 coding sequence is TGTGCCATCAGTGCCCTAGGGGGGGCTGGCTACACCTTC. Its translation is CAISALGGAGYTF.

The chain has TRBV4-1 and TRBJ2-2; D is perhaps TRBD2 (6 bases). Trimming removed 2 bases from V and 6 bases from J, with 10 bases in between. This CDR3 is built from 14 residues. CDR1 and CDR2 (germline): MGHRA, YSYEKL. The CDR3: CASSQPGSPGELFF. In DNA form, the CDR3 reads TGCGCCAGCAGCCAACCCGGGAGTCCCGGGGAGCTGTTTTTT.

The J gene is TRBJ2-7, the V gene TRBV14; possible D gene TRBD1, 6 bases. V was clipped by 6 bases and J by 3 bases, with 15 bases between them. CDR3 length: 14 residues. Germline V gene lookup returns CDR1 SGHDN and CDR2 FVKESK. Written as DNA, the CDR3 is TGTGCCAGCAGTAAAGGAACAGGGTTCTACGAGCAGTACGTC. Translation gives CASSKGTGFYEQYV.